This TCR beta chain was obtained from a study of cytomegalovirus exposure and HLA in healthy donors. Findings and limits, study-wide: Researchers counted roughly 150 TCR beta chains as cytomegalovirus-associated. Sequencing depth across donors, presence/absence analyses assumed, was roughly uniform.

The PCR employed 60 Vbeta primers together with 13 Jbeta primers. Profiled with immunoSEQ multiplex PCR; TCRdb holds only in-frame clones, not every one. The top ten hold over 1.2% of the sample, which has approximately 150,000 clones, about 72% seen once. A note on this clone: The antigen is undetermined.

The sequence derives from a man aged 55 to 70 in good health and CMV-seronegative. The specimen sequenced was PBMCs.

Written as DNA, the CDR3 is TGTGCTAGTGGTTTGACAATTGGGACAGGGCCCGGGGAGCTGTTTTTT. Residues: CASGLTIGTGPGELFF. The gene calls are TRBV12-5 and TRBJ2-2; 9 bases are a match to TRBD1. The CDR3 sequence is 16 residues long. V lost 2 bases, J lost 6 bases, and 7 bases stayed unmatched. CDR1 LGHNT and CDR2 FRNRAP come from the germline V gene.